These T cell receptor beta chains were read from a single sample in a study of T cell responses to AZD1222 COVID-19 vaccine. Assay: immunoSEQ multiplex PCR; the TCRdb copy retains only in-frame clones and omits some. The table records 100,000 to 110,000 clones, about 88% of them present only once. The sequences come from peripheral blood, collected on day 0 of AZD1222 vaccination. Receptors originate from an adult in good health. Both conserved end residues are trimmed from each CDR3. A clone size is listed for some rows: how often the clone was seen (once, few, many), or a class if it is expanded.

TRBV18	TRBJ2-7	NA	ASSPLELAGVYEQY
TRBV29-1	TRBJ1-1	NA	SALRITEAF
TRBV7-8	TRBJ2-5	NA	ASSLGSIRETQY
TRBV3-1/TRBV3-2	TRBJ2-4	NA	ASSQIRGGSKGLAKNIQY
TRBV19	TRBJ1-2	once	ASTSRTGGSAGYT
TRBV7-9	TRBJ2-7	NA	ASSRWGQTYEQY
TRBV27	TRBJ2-1	NA	ASSSQPPTSGSNSEQF
TRBV7-3	TRBJ2-7	NA	ASSSGHIAEQY
TRBV19	TRBJ1-3	NA	ASSIGVSRGNTIY
TRBV2	TRBJ2-2	NA	ASSIRGTGELF
TRBV4-1	TRBJ2-3	NA	ASSHPGLAGEADTQY
TRBV4-1	TRBJ2-3	NA	ASSQDIAYTDTQY
TRBV4-1	TRBJ1-2	NA	ASRTNRAPQANYGYT
TRBV7-9	TRBJ1-1	NA	ASSFGRNTEAF
TRBV7-3	TRBJ2-3	NA	ASSLKGGVTDTQY
TRBV5-5	TRBJ2-1	NA	ASSRQGPSSYNEQF
TRBV7-3	TRBJ2-2	NA	ASSSRASARELF
TRBV30	TRBJ2-3	NA	AWRQQEISTDTQY
TRBV24-1	TRBJ2-1	NA	ATSPGQGGNEQF
TRBV9	TRBJ2-2	NA	ASSPTGTYTGELF
TRBV11-2	TRBJ2-5	NA	ASSLDPYSSGETQY
TRBV6-5	TRBJ2-5	NA	ASSYAYQETQY
TRBV7-2	TRBJ1-1	NA	ASSLTAENYTEAF
TRBV2	TRBJ1-5	NA	ASSQRRNNQPQH
TRBV6-2/TRBV6-3	TRBJ2-1	NA	ASSFKVYNEQF
TRBV27	TRBJ2-5	NA	ASSLDRGRETQY
TRBV6-5	TRBJ2-7	NA	ASTSDRAHEQY
TRBV24-1	TRBJ1-5	NA	ATSDGYSNQPQH
TRBV19	TRBJ1-4	NA	ATAEDEKLF
TRBV28	TRBJ2-7	NA	ASSPTGTASSYEQY
TRBV6-2/TRBV6-3	TRBJ2-7	NA	ASSYSQQGAYEQY
TRBV7-9	TRBJ1-2	NA	ASGMGYT
TRBV9	TRBJ2-7	few	ASSVGIGFSYEQY
TRBV4-1	TRBJ2-7	NA	ASSPEASYEQY
TRBV19	TRBJ1-6	NA	ASHRGVPSSYNSPLH
TRBV2	TRBJ2-7	NA	ASSPAPTGGFREQY
TRBV9	TRBJ2-3	NA	ASSVSGPGTDTQY
TRBV10-3	TRBJ2-1	NA	AISEAPDYSSYNEQF
TRBV11-3	TRBJ1-2	NA	ASSSPTRGEYGYT
TRBV30	TRBJ1-2	NA	AWRQSGTAEEYGYT
TRBV7-9	TRBJ2-2	few	ASSTRTSGNTGELF
TRBV28	TRBJ1-5	NA	ASRPGGSSQH
TRBV3-1/TRBV3-2	TRBJ1-4	NA	ASSQLVGAGTVEKLF
TRBV11-2	TRBJ1-6	NA	ASSFENSPLH
TRBV9	TRBJ2-1	NA	ASSVGASRSYNEQF
TRBV4-2	TRBJ2-7	NA	ASSQESSLVRGLGEQY
TRBV5-1	TRBJ2-3	NA	ASSLLGFYTDTQY
TRBV19	TRBJ2-7	NA	ASRELAGPTYEQY
TRBV28	TRBJ1-6	NA	ASSLDGNSPLH
TRBV5-4	TRBJ2-7	NA	ASSSLLGGAHEQY
TRBV2	TRBJ1-4	NA	ASRAEYNEKLF
TRBV7-9	TRBJ1-1	NA	ASSLDPGRGDPEAF
TRBV19	TRBJ1-2	NA	ASSIGRSYGYT
TRBV28	TRBJ1-1	few	ASRPASSVREAF
TRBV29-1	TRBJ2-1	NA	SVESRGGNEQF
TRBV2	TRBJ1-5	once	ASRDRGGNQPQH
TRBV7-9	TRBJ1-1	NA	ASSLVQGNTEAF
TRBV7-2	TRBJ2-1	NA	ASSSGSYNEQF
TRBV10-3	TRBJ1-3	NA	AIRDNVRASGNTIY
TRBV4-1	TRBJ1-2	NA	ASSQVPTSLDGYT